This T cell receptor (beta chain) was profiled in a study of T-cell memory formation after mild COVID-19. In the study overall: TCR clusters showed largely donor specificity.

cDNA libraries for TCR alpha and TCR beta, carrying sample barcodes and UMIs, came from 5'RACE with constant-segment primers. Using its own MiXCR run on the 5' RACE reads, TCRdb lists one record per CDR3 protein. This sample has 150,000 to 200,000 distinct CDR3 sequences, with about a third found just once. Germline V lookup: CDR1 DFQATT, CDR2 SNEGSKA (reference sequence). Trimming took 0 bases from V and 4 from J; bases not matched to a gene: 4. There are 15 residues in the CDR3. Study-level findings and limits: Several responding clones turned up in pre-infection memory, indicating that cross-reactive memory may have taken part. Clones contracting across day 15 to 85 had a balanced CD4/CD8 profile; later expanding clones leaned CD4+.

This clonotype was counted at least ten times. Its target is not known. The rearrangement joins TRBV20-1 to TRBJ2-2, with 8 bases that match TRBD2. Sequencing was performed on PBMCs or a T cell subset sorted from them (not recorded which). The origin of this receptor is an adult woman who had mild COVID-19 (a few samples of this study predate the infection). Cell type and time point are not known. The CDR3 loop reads CSARDSGMGTGELFF. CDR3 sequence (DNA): TGCAGTGCTAGAGATAGCGGGATGGGCACCGGGGAGCTGTTTTTT.